This T cell receptor beta chain appears in the sequencing data of a study of T-cell reconstitution after alpha-beta-depleted transplantation in children (dated by TCRdb to the mid-2010s). With regard to the full study: Using TCR repertoire profiling, the study quantitatively followed how T-cell immune reconstitution unfolded in children after TCRalphabeta/CD19-depleted allogeneic hematopoietic cell transplantation.

General study outcomes and caveats: The apparently early recovery of alphabetaT-cell counts about two months after transplant reportedly depended on only several hundred rapidly expanded clones that came from non-depleted graft cells. The high TCRbeta diversity at day 60 in some patients was ascribed to recipient T cells and intrathymic progenitors that had survived conditioning. Over subsequent months, a decline in hyperexpanded clone frequencies was noted, and after one year, T-cell counts and TCRbeta diversity were mostly ascribed to newly produced T cells.

Regarding this clonotype: Its antigen remains unidentified. No much larger clone is present one base from it, and per-base qualities are unavailable.

Trimming takes 7 bases from V and 5 bases from J, and the germline ends sit 14 bases apart. Counted from cysteine to phenylalanine, this CDR3 has 13 amino acids. Only the CDR3 DNA stays, 39 bases, in frame from base 1. The library relied on PCR. Sequenced on an Illumina HiSeq 2500. TCR libraries were prepared with molecular barcoding, using unique molecular identifiers to normalize TCRbeta repertoire quantification. The raw public reads went through TCRdb reprocessing: fastp at Q25, MiXCR clone calling, in-frame beta chains kept. Duplicate CDR3 protein sequences are folded into a single record with the most common DNA and genes. The sample yields fewer than 250,000 distinct CDR3 sequences; roughly 15% were counted once. The biggest ten clones account for about two fifths of the sample. The intended sense of this specimen's treatment or condition label: allogeneic hematopoietic cell transplantation with graft depleted of TCRalphabeta T cells and CD19 B cells. The children who served as transplant recipients had been given grafts of TCRalphabeta/CD19-depleted allogeneic hematopoietic cells.

The chain uses TRBV12-3 or TRBV12-4 and TRBJ2-5; confidence is insufficient to name the D gene. The sequences come from PBMCs, mostly from graft donor cells, collected 360 days after TCRalphabeta/CD19-depleted stem cell transplant. This receptor was taken from a male patient between 2 and 9 years old who had a stem cell transplant for acute lymphoblastic leukemia, so the T cells may come from the graft donor. Here is the DNA: TGTGCCAGCACCCGTTACCCAGAGGAGACCCAGTACTTC. Its translation reads: CASTRYPEETQYF.